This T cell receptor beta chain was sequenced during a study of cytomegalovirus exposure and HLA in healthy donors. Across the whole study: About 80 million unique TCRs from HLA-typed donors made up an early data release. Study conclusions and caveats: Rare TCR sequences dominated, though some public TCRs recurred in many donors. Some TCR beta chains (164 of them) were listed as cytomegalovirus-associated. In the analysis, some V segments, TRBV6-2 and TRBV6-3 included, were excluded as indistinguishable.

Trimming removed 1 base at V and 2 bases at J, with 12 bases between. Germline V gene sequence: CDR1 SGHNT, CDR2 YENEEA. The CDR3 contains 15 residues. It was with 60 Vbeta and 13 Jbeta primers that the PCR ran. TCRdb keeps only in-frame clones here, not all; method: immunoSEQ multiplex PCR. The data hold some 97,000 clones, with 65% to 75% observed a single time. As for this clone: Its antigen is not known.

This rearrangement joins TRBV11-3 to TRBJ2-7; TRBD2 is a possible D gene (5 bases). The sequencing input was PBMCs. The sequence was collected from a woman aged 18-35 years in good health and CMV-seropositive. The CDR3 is CASSLVRELPYEQYF. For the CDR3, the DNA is TGTGCCAGCAGCTTAGTCCGGGAACTTCCCTACGAGCAGTACTTC.